Listed below are T cell receptor beta chains from one sample, sequenced in a study of CD8 T cells in Susac syndrome. TCRdb independently ran MiXCR on the immunoSEQ multiplex PCR reads; one entry per CDR3 protein. In the table there are about 70,000 distinct CDR3 sequences, around 95% of which are singletons. Sequenced sample: CD8+ T cells from PBMCs. The receptors were sampled from a human donor in good health. The CDR3 runs from the conserved cysteine through the conserved F or W. Fields, in order: J gene, clone size, D gene, V gene, CDR3 DNA, CDR3 protein. A D gene is named only where the DNA matches it firmly. Expanded clones are given a class, and other clones once, few, many or no size at all.

TRBJ2-7 NA NA TRBV5-1 TGCGCCAGCAGCTTGGGGTTGAACAGCCTTTACGAGCAGTACTTC CASSLGLNSLYEQYF
TRBJ2-7 NA TRBD1 TRBV3-1 TGTGCCAGCAGCCAAGGTCCAGGGGGCTCCTACGAGCAGTACTTC CASSQGPGGSYEQYF
TRBJ2-7 NA NA TRBV6-2/TRBV6-3 TGTGCCAGCAGTTACTCGGGCAGCTACGAGCAGTACTTC CASSYSGSYEQYF
TRBJ2-7 NA NA TRBV4-1 TGCGCCAGCAGCCCCCAGAAGGCCTCCTACGAGCAGTACTTC CASSPQKASYEQYF
TRBJ2-5 NA NA TRBV7-9 TGTGCCAGCAGCCACGGGGACACCCCTTTGGGCGGCCAGTACTTC CASSHGDTPLGGQYF
TRBJ2-1 NA NA TRBV5-4 TGTGCCAGCAGCCGGACCTTTGACCCCGAGCAGTTCTTC CASSRTFDPEQFF
TRBJ2-1 NA TRBD2 TRBV20-1 TGCAGTGCTGAGGCCCTAGCGGACTCCTACAATGAGCAGTTCTTC CSAEALADSYNEQFF
TRBJ2-5 NA NA TRBV7-9 TGTGCCAGCAGCTTACCGTCGTGGAGCAATATTCAGGAGACCCAGTACTTC CASSLPSWSNIQETQYF
TRBJ2-3 NA NA TRBV19 TGTGCCAGTAGTATTATCGGGGGCACAGATACGCAGTATTTT CASSIIGGTDTQYF
TRBJ1-1 NA TRBD1 TRBV7-3 TGTGCCAGCAGCTCCCAGGGGGGTACTGAAGCTTTCTTT CASSSQGGTEAFF
TRBJ1-1 NA NA TRBV4-1 TGCGCCAGCAGCCAACTTCGGAGGGTGAACACTGAAGCTTTCTTT CASSQLRRVNTEAFF
TRBJ1-5 NA NA TRBV7-9 TGTGCCAGCAGCTCGACAGGCCCGAATCAGCCCCAGCATTTT CASSSTGPNQPQHF
TRBJ2-7 NA NA TRBV7-3 TGTGCCAGCAGCTTAAACGGAGAGGGCCATTACGAGCAGTACTTC CASSLNGEGHYEQYF
TRBJ2-5 NA NA TRBV9 TGTGCCAGCAGCCCTTCGGGGCGGATAGAGACCCAGTACTTC CASSPSGRIETQYF
TRBJ1-2 NA NA TRBV30 TGTGCCTGGAGCGGACACGGTTCTAGCTATGGCTACACCTTC CAWSGHGSSYGYTF
TRBJ2-1 NA TRBD2 TRBV30 TGTGCCTGGAGTGTAAGCGGGGCGACCTACAATGAGCAGTTCTTC CAWSVSGATYNEQFF
TRBJ2-7 NA TRBD1 TRBV7-6 TGTGCCAGCAGCTTAGGACAGGGGAGGAACTACGAGCAGTACTTC CASSLGQGRNYEQYF
TRBJ1-3 NA NA TRBV20-1 TGCAGTGCAGAGCCGTTCCCCAGGGTCTCTGGAAACACCATATATTTT CSAEPFPRVSGNTIYF
TRBJ1-1 NA TRBD1 TRBV7-9 TGTGCCAGCAGCCTACAGGGGAGGACTGAAGCTTTCTTT CASSLQGRTEAFF
TRBJ2-5 NA NA TRBV29-1 TGCAGCGTTGAACCACTTGGGGAGAACCTACGGACCCAGTACTTC CSVEPLGENLRTQYF
TRBJ2-3 NA NA TRBV29-1 TGCAGCGTTGCCAGGGAGAACACAGATACGCAGTATTTT CSVARENTDTQYF
TRBJ2-1 few NA TRBV29-1 TGCAGCGTTGAAGGGAGTGAACACGGCTACAATGAGCAGTTCTTC CSVEGSEHGYNEQFF